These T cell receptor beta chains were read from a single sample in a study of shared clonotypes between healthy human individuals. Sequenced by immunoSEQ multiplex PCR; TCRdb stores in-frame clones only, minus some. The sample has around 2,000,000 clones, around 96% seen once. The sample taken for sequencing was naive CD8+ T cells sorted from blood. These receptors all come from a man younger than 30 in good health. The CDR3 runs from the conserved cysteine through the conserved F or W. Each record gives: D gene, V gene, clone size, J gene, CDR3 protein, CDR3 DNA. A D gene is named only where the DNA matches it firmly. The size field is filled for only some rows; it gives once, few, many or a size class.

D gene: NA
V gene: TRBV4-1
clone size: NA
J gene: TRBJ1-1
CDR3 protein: CASSQDRPTEAFF
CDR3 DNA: TGCGCCAGCAGCCAAGATCGACCGACTGAAGCTTTCTTT

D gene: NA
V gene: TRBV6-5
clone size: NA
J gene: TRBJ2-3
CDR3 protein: CASSEQDSTDTQYF
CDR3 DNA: TGTGCCAGCAGTGAACAGGATAGCACAGATACGCAGTATTTT

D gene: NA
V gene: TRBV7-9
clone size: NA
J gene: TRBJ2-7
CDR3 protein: CASSFVDRPYEQYF
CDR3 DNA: TGTGCCAGCAGCTTTGTAGATAGGCCCTACGAGCAGTACTTC

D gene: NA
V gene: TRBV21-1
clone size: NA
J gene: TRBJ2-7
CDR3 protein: CASSKRDGRIYEQYF
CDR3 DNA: TGTGCCAGCAGCAAAAGGGACGGACGGATCTACGAGCAGTACTTC

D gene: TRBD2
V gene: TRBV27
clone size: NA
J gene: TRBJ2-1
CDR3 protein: CASSAGTSGANEQFF
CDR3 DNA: TGTGCCAGCAGTGCCGGGACTAGCGGGGCCAATGAGCAGTTCTTC

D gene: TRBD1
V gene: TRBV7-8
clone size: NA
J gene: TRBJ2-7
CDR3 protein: CASSPRRGTGSYEQYF
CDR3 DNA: TGTGCCAGCAGCCCTAGGAGAGGGACAGGATCCTACGAGCAGTACTTC

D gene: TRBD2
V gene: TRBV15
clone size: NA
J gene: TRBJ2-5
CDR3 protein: CATSRAPFPAGGGQETQYF
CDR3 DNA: TGTGCCACCAGCAGAGCCCCTTTCCCCGCCGGGGGGGGCCAAGAGACCCAGTACTTC

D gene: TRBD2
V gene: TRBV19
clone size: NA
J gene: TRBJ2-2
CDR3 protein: CASSTVAGVTIGELFF
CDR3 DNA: TGTGCCAGTAGTACTGTGGCGGGAGTGACGATCGGGGAGCTGTTTTTT

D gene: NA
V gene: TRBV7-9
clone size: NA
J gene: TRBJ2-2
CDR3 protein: CASSPRRLGANTGELFF
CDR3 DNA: TGTGCCAGCAGCCCTAGGAGGTTAGGGGCGAACACCGGGGAGCTGTTTTTT

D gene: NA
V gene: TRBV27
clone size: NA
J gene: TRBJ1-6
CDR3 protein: CASSLSPGLGNSPLHF
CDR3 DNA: TGTGCCAGCAGTTTATCCCCGGGTTTGGGGAATTCACCCCTCCACTTT

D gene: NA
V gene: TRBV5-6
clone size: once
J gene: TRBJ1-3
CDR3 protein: CASSSDLDSSGNTIYF
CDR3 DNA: TGTGCCAGCAGCTCAGACCTGGACAGCTCTGGAAACACCATATATTTT

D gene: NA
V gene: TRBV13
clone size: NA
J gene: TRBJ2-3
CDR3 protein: CASLGGEADTQYF
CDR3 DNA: TGTGCCAGCTTGGGGGGAGAGGCAGATACGCAGTATTTT

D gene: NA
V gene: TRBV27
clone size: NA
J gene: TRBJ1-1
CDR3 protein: CASSLSWGNWNTEAFF
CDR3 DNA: TGTGCCAGCAGTTTATCGTGGGGGAATTGGAACACTGAAGCTTTCTTT

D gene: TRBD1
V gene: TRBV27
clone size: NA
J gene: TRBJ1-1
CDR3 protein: CASSFRTGAYTEAFF
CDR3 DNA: TGTGCCAGCAGTTTCAGGACAGGGGCCTACACTGAAGCTTTCTTT

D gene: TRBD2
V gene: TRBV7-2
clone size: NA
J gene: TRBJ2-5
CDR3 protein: CASSFTSGGQETQYF
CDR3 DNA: TGTGCCAGCAGCTTTACTAGCGGAGGCCAAGAGACCCAGTACTTC

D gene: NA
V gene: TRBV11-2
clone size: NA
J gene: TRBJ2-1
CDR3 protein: CASSPEYRVNEQFF
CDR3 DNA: TGTGCCAGCAGCCCAGAATATCGAGTAAATGAGCAGTTCTTC

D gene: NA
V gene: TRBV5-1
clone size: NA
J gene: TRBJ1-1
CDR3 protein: CASSLAGVDTEAFF
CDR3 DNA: TGCGCCAGCAGCTTGGCCGGGGTGGACACTGAAGCTTTCTTT

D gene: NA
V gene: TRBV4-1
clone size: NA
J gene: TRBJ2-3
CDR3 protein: CASSPTMEGWADTQYF
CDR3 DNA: TGCGCCAGCAGCCCCACAATGGAGGGGTGGGCAGATACGCAGTATTTT